Detailed here is one T cell receptor (beta chain). In germline, CDR1 is SGHNT, CDR2 YENEEA. The CDR3 is made up of 16 amino acids. Trimming shortened V by 0 bases and J by 4 bases, and 14 bases separated the two germline ends. The data originate from a study of blood T cell repertoires in COVID-19. Clones were read by immunoSEQ multiplex PCR, and TCRdb kept only the in-frame ones, dropping some. The sample lists 200,000 to 250,000 clones, 85% to 90% seen once, with about 14% in the top ten. This chain connects TRBV11-3 to TRBJ2-3; maybe TRBD2 (5 bases). The source of this sequence is a man aged 25 to 40 who had been exposed to COVID-19. The sequenced sample was PBMCs or T cells enriched from blood (not recorded which). The CDR3 is CASSLDRPGRSDTQYF. CDR3 bases: TGTGCCAGCAGCTTAGACCGACCGGGAAGATCAGATACGCAGTATTTT.